The 19 T cell receptor beta chains below come from one sample, sequenced in a study of blood T cell repertoires in COVID-19. Libraries were prepared by immunoSEQ multiplex PCR; TCRdb keeps only in-frame clonotypes and omits some of them. There are more than 250,000 clones in the sample; over 75% occur only once, and over 4% lies in the top ten. Sequenced: PBMCs or T cells enriched from blood (not recorded which). The source is a woman aged 25-40 years who had recovered from COVID-19.

The V call is TRBV6-5, the J call TRBJ2-7; the match to TRBD2 covers 13 bases. J gave up 4 bases and V 5 bases, and 5 bases lay outside the gene matches. The length of the CDR3 is 15 residues. Germline values: CDR1 MNHEY, CDR2 SVGAGI. The CDR3 bases are TGTGCCAGCAGTCGGGGACTAGCGGGAAGTTACGAGCAGTACTTC. It yields the protein CASSRGLAGSYEQYF.

The CDR3 region is CASSLRSSGALTDTQYF. CDR3 DNA sequence: TGTGCCAGCAGCTTACGGTCTAGCGGGGCCCTCACAGATACGCAGTATTTT. V is TRBV7-2 and J is TRBJ2-3; TRBD2 agrees at 9 bases. The junction had 8 bases not matched to a gene; V was cut back by 2 bases and J by 2 bases. CDR1 SGHTA and CDR2 FQGNSA come from the germline V gene. CDR3 length equals 17 residues.

The chain is built from TRBV7-9 and TRBJ2-7; tentative D call: TRBD2 (7 bases). V lost 2 bases and J 0 bases, leaving 14 bases between the germline ends. The CDR3 length is 16 residues. Per the germline V gene, CDR1 is SEHNR and CDR2 is FQNEAQ (reference sequence). CDR3 residues: CASSLFLRGRSYEQYF. DNA for the CDR3: TGTGCCAGCAGCTTATTCTTGCGGGGGCGCTCCTACGAGCAGTACTTC. The variable domain in full, with the rest retrieved from reference TRBV7-9 and TRBJ2-7, is DTGVSQNPRHKITKRGQNVTFRCDPISEHNRLYWYRQTLGQGPEFLTYFQNEAQLEKSRLLSDRFSAERPKGSFSTLEIQRTEQGDSAMYLCASSLFLRGRSYEQYFGPGTRLTVT.

The chain links TRBV5-6 to TRBJ2-1; 9 positions match TRBD1. Germline loops: CDR1 SGHDT, CDR2 YYEEEE. The CDR3 runs 14 residues. V lost 2 bases, J lost 9 bases, and 6 bases stayed unmatched. The DNA of the CDR3 is TGTGCCAGCAGCTTCAGGACAGGGGAAGGTGAGCAGTTCTTC. This sequence encodes CASSFRTGEGEQFF. The variable domain in full, completed from reference TRBV5-6 and TRBJ2-1, reads DAGVTQSPTHLIKTRGQQVTLRCSPKSGHDTVSWYQQALGQGPQFIFQYYEEEERQRGNFPDRFSGHQFPNYSSELNVNALLLGDSALYLCASSFRTGEGEQFFGPGTRLTVL.

The rearrangement joins TRBV3-1 (or the pseudogene TRBV3-2) to TRBJ1-3, with a tentative D call TRBD1 (6 bases). CDR3 length: 15 residues. Trimming removed 6 bases from V and 0 bases from J, with 12 bases in between. CDR1 and CDR2 (germline): LGHDT, YNNKEL (reference sequence). CDR3 loop: CASSDRKSSGNTIYF. The CDR3 DNA reads as TGTGCCAGCAGTGACAGGAAAAGCTCTGGAAACACCATATATTTT.

The rearrangement uses TRBV28 and TRBJ1-5; 8 bases are a match to TRBD1. This CDR3 contains 14 residues. The junction had 5 bases not matched to a gene; V was cut back by 5 bases and J by 5 bases. Germline CDR1 reads MDHEN; CDR2 reads SYDVKM. CDR3 amino acids: CASSPWTGYQPQHF. The CDR3 DNA reads TGTGCCAGCAGTCCCTGGACAGGGTATCAGCCCCAGCATTTT.

This chain uses TRBV5-4 with TRBJ1-2; 11 nucleotides agree with TRBD1. The CDR3 has 13 amino acids. Germline CDR1 and CDR2: SGHNT and YYREEE (reference sequence). The V segment lost 4 bases and the J segment 6 bases; nucleotides outside the gene matches: 2. In DNA, the CDR3 is TGTGCCAGCAGCAGGGACAGGGGGGATGGCTACACCTTC. Translation gives CASSRDRGDGYTF.

This chain links TRBV20-1 with TRBJ1-1; weak D call: TRBD1 (6 bases). This CDR3 is built from 14 residues. Looked up from germline, CDR1 is DFQATT and CDR2 is SNEGSKA (reference sequence). Deletions cut 3 bases from V and 2 bases from J, with 13 bases between. The CDR3 nucleotides read TGCAGTGCTAGTTTTGGCAGGGGTAACACTGAAGCTTTCTTT. Protein product: CSASFGRGNTEAFF.

The chain employs TRBV5-1 and TRBJ2-7; tentatively, D is TRBD1 (6 bases). The V gene's germline CDR1 is SGHRS and CDR2 YFSETQ. This CDR3 spans 14 amino acids. V was trimmed by 3 bases and J by 3 bases, leaving 13 bases between them. The CDR3 region is CASSSQGDIYEQYF. CDR3 nucleotide sequence: TGCGCCAGCAGCTCACAGGGTGATATCTACGAGCAGTACTTC.

CDR3 coding DNA: TGTGCCAGCAGCGGACAGGGGCGATCCTACGAGCAGTACTTC. Its translation is CASSGQGRSYEQYF. The chain recombines TRBV9 with TRBJ2-7; 8 bases map to TRBD1. The trim removed 3 bases at V and 1 base at J, leaving 3 bases unmatched. The CDR3 is 14 residues long. Germline values: CDR1 SGDLS, CDR2 YYNGEE.

The chain uses TRBV19 and TRBJ2-7, with D possibly TRBD2 on 5 matching bases. V dropped 2 bases and J dropped 9 bases, with 14 bases sitting between them. The CDR3 covers 13 residues. Germline CDR1 and CDR2: LNHDA and SQIVND (reference sequence). DNA of the CDR3: TGTGCCAGTAGTATAAACGGACTCCCCGGGCAGTACTTC. This codes for CASSINGLPGQYF.

The V gene is TRBV7-2, the J gene TRBJ1-2, with D possibly being TRBD1 (5 bases). The length of the CDR3 is 13 residues. The V and J ends lost 0 bases and 12 bases respectively, with 14 bases between them. Per germline, CDR1 SGHTA and CDR2 FQGNSA. This chain's CDR3 is CASSLARQGGHTF. As DNA, the CDR3 is TGTGCCAGCAGCTTAGCGAGGCAGGGTGGGCACACCTTC.

The CDR3 nucleotides read TGTGCCAGTAGTATAAGCTACGCAGGGGATGGAAACACCATATATTTT. Its protein is CASSISYAGDGNTIYF. The chain carries TRBV19 and TRBJ1-3, with D possibly matching TRBD1 (6 bases). Germline V gene data show CDR1 as LNHDA and CDR2 as SQIVND (reference sequence). The V end lost 2 bases, the J end lost 3 bases, and 14 bases lay between the germline ends. The CDR3 covers 16 residues.

The gene calls are TRBV11-2 and TRBJ2-3; D not certain. The ends were cut back, 5 bases at V and 3 bases at J, with 12 bases in the middle. CDR3 length equals 14 residues. Per the germline V gene, CDR1 is SGHAT and CDR2 is FQNNGV. As DNA, the CDR3 is TGTGCCAGCAGCCCAACGAGTAGAACAGATACGCAGTATTTT. It yields the protein CASSPTSRTDTQYF.

The chain uses TRBV7-2 and TRBJ1-5, with D possibly being TRBD1 (5 bases). The CDR3 covers 15 residues. The V and J ends lost 3 bases and 3 bases respectively, with 12 bases between them. Germline V CDR1 and CDR2: SGHTA, FQGNSA. This CDR3 reads CASSLSGGYNQPQHF. CDR3 sequence (DNA): TGTGCCAGCAGCTTGTCCGGGGGTTACAATCAGCCCCAGCATTTT.

The chain employs TRBV24-1 and TRBJ1-1, with D perhaps TRBD1 (6 bases). Germline CDR1 reads KGHDR; CDR2 reads SFDVKD. The CDR3 is 19 amino acids. Deletions cut 9 bases from V and 0 bases from J, with 28 bases between. CDR3 residues: CATLFVQGRGRGLNTEAFF. CDR3 DNA: TGTGCCACCCTTTTTGTACAGGGACGGGGGAGGGGCCTGAACACTGAAGCTTTCTTT.

The chain has TRBV5-4 and TRBJ1-6; tentative D call: TRBD1 (6 bases). The V end lost 3 bases, the J end lost 8 bases, and 18 bases lay between the germline ends. The CDR3 loop spans 16 amino acids. Germline lookup yields CDR1 SGHNT and CDR2 YYREEE (reference sequence). CDR3 protein: CASSSATGSSYSPLHF. CDR3 DNA sequence: TGTGCCAGCAGCTCGGCTACAGGGAGCTCTTATTCACCCCTCCACTTT.

This chain links TRBV19 with TRBJ1-2; 9 positions agree with TRBD1. V lost 7 bases to trimming and J lost 5 bases; unmatched junction nucleotides: 14. The germline V gene has CDR1 LNHDA and CDR2 SQIVND (reference sequence). This CDR3 contains 16 residues. The CDR3, as DNA: TGTGCCAGTACCACAACCTTACAGGGGGCGCGTTATGGCTACACCTTC. This encodes CASTTTLQGARYGYTF. Together with reference TRBV19 and TRBJ1-2, the CDR3 gives the full variable domain: DGGITQSPKYLFRKEGQNVTLSCEQNLNHDAMYWYRQDPGQGLRLIYYSQIVNDFQKGDIAEGYSVSREKKESFPLTVTSAQKNPTAFYLCASTTTLQGARYGYTFGSGTRLTVV.

This sequence joins TRBV6-2 or TRBV6-3 and TRBJ2-7, with D possibly TRBD1 on 6 matching bases. CDR3 size: 16 residues. Germline V CDR1 and CDR2: MNHEY, SVGEGT. The germline V and J ends were trimmed by 0 bases and 3 bases, with 15 bases remaining between them. The DNA for the CDR3 is TGTGCCAGCAGTTACTCGATAGGACAGAGGAGCTACGAGCAGTACTTC. This gives the protein CASSYSIGQRSYEQYF.